This T cell receptor beta chain was recovered during a study of T-cell reconstitution after alpha-beta-depleted transplantation in children. Molecular barcoding with unique molecular identifiers was used for the TCRbeta library. TCRdb independently ran MiXCR on the PCR reads; one entry per CDR3 protein. Here the sample spans some 300,000 distinct CDR3 sequences, over 7.5% being singletons. The J segment lost 4 bases and the V segment lost 0 bases, leaving 6 bases of the junction unmatched. The CDR3 sequence is 16 residues long. From germline, CDR1 is SEHNR and CDR2 FQNEAQ (reference sequence). This clonotype has more than one count but fewer than ten. The antigen is undetermined. Study-wide results and caveats: The origin of alpha-beta T cells about two months after transplant was reportedly several hundred expanded graft clones. T-cell counts and diversity were attributed mostly to newly produced T cells one year after transplant. Several patients had high TCRbeta diversity at day 60; it came from surviving recipient T cells and thymic progenitors.

This specimen was peripheral blood, taken 360 days after TCRalphabeta/CD19-depleted stem cell transplant. V is TRBV7-9 and J is TRBJ2-1; 7 bases are shared with TRBD2. This receptor was taken from a female patient aged 2-15 years who had a stem cell transplant for Fanconi anemia, so the T cells may come from the graft donor. This CDR3 is CASSLALRGNYNEQFF. CDR3 nucleotide sequence: TGTGCCAGCAGCTTAGCGTTGCGGGGGAATTACAATGAGCAGTTCTTC.